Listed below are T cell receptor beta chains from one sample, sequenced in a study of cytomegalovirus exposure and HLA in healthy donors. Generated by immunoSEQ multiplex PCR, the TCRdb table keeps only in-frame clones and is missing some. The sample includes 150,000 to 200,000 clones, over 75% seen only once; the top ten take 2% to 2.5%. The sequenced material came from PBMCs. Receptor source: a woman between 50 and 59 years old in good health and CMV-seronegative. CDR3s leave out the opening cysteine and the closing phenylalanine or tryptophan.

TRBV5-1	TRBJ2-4	ASSSRTGGENIQY
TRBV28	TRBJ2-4	ASTQLGQGGKNIQY
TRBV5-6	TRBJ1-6	ASSPGPKGGSPLH
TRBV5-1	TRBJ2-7	ASSLGGEGGSSYEQY
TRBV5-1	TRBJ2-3	ASSLAPTADTQY
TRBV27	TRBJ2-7	ASSSRQTPYEQY
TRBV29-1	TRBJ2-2	SVSSGNTGELF
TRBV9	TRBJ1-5	ASSVASQGQPQH
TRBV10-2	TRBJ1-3	ASGRQGAPGNTIY
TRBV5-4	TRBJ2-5	ASSLSADRDPEGVGETQY
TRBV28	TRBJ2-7	ASSQVDIQQY
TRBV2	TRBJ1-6	ASSEGLGQPGLSLH
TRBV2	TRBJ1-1	ASTGQIVSMVPEAF
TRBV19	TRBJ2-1	ASSMASGRGLGDEQF
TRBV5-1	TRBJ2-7	ASSWTGSSYEQY
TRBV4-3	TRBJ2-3	ASSQDFRGTDTQY
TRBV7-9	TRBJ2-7	ASSFTPDSFEQY
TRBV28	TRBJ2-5	ASMRTHGVWETQY
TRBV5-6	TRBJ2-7	ASSLKVLAYEQY
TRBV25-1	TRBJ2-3	ASSERAGPTDTQY
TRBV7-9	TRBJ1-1	ASSLAFMNTEAF
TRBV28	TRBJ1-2	ASRTGQPPLT
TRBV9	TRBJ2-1	ASNDPGTSTFNEQF
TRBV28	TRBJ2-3	ASRLGGVNTQY
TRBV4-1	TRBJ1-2	ASSLDRALYGYT
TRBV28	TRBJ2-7	ASSSPRGKTSGRGYEQY
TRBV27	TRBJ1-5	ASSFLGGLNQPQH
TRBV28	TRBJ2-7	ASSLSSYEQY
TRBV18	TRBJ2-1	ASSPAGIYNEQF
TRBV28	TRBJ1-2	ASSWGDSLWGYT
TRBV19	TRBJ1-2	ASSPSAGDPYGYT
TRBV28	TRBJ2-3	ASSLSLPSGITDTQY
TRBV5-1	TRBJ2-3	ASSESGRNTDTQY
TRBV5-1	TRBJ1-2	ASSLTGVNYGYT
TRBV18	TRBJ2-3	ASSPRAFLTSTDTQY
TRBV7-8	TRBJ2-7	ASSLRDRDEQY
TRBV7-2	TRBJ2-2	ASSLAGLGTGELF
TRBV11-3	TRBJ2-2	ASSFLAGSGELF
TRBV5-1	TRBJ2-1	ASSLEGVAGEYNEQF
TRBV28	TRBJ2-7	ATRTGSYEQY
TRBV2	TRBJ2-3	ASSDQRTLNTDTQY
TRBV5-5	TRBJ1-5	ASSLSKGDNQPQH
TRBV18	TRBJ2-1	ASSPREGAYNEQF
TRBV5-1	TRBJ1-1	ASSLGDRTLNTEAF
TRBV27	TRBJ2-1	ASSLSGTRALNEQF
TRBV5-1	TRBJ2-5	ASSGTGAPEETQY
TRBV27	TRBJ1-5	ASSLGELKPQH
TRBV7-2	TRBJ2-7	ASSARRNLYEQY
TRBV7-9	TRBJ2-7	ASSQQGQVGYEQY
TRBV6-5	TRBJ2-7	ASSYRTPSDEQY
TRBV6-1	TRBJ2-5	ASSEQTSLSETQY
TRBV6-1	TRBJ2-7	ASSEWNSRTYEQY
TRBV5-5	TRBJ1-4	ASSPSSGGGSEKLF
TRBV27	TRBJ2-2	ASSLRTGAVTGELF
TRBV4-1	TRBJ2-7	ASSQEAVSFVIDHEQY
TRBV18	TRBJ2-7	ASSPPGGSHEQY
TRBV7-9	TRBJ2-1	ASSQGEGRSRNEQF
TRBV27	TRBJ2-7	ASSLSTTSTHEQY
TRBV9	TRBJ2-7	ASSVGGGSTYEQY
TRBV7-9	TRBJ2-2	ASSPILTGSTGELF